This T cell receptor beta chain is from a study of blood T cell repertoires in COVID-19. The overall study: Collection of acute and convalescent COVID-19 samples took place in the United States, Italy and Spain. Sample material is recorded as cDNA or gDNA derived from T cells, B-cell-depleted T cells, or PBMCs.

Per the original data handling: Cell counts per sample came from amplifying reference gene primers. TCRdb's table, derived via immunoSEQ multiplex PCR, lists solely in-frame clones and lacks some. The V and J calls and clone size were taken over from that table, and D and trimming were inferred from the DNA. Found here are about 180,000 clones, roughly 85% of them singletons; the top ten hold 8% to 11%. This TCR was sampled from a woman aged 80 or older with active or convalescent COVID-19. The sample was peripheral blood.

In DNA, the CDR3 is TGTGCCAGCAGTTCTAGCGGGAGGCTCAATGAGCAGTTCTTC. Amino acids: CASSSSGRLNEQFF. The chain carries TRBV6-4 and TRBJ2-1, with 11 bases fitting TRBD2. The CDR3 totals 14 residues. Germline CDR1 reads MRHNA; CDR2 reads SNTAGT. The V and J ends lost 5 bases and 6 bases, in that order; junction bases with no gene match: 3.